This TCR beta chain was found in a study of blood T cell repertoires in COVID-19. This clone was observed a few times. The data were produced by immunoSEQ multiplex PCR, yet TCRdb's version contains in-frame clones alone and is incomplete. The sample yields fewer than 30,000 clones, around 66% seen once. CDR1 and CDR2 from the germline V gene are SGHDT and YYEEEE. This CDR3 region has 18 residues. Trimming took 4 bases from V and 4 from J; bases not matched to a gene: 17. The receptor's source is a man in his 60s with active or convalescent COVID-19. Sequenced input: peripheral blood. This chain joins TRBV5-6 and TRBJ2-1; 7 positions match TRBD2. Here the CDR3 reads CASSLTTLGLAVYNEQFF. CDR3 coding DNA: TGTGCCAGCAGCCTAACGACGTTGGGGCTAGCGGTATACAATGAGCAGTTCTTC.